Shown below are 21 T cell receptor beta chains from a single sample sequenced in a study of cytomegalovirus exposure and HLA in healthy donors. In the PCR, 60 Vbeta and 13 Jbeta primers were used. Generated by immunoSEQ multiplex PCR, the TCRdb table keeps only in-frame clones and is missing some. The table has 200,000 to 250,000 clones, approximately 85% seen once; the top ten hold about 3%. The specimen was PBMCs. The receptors shown here come from a woman aged 40-49 years in good health and CMV-seronegative.

V is TRBV5-6 and J is TRBJ2-7, with 8 bases identical to TRBD1. The length of the CDR3 is 13 residues. V shed 5 bases, J shed 4 bases, and the junction held 5 bases outside the gene matches. Germline values: CDR1 SGHDT, CDR2 YYEEEE. The CDR3 DNA reads as TGTGCCAGCAGTACAGGGGGTTTTTACGAGCAGTACTTC. The encoded protein is CASSTGGFYEQYF.

J is TRBJ1-4 and V is TRBV18; 7 bases match TRBD1. CDR1 is KGHSH, CDR2 LQKENI, per germline. Unmatched junction bases numbered 4, after V lost 3 bases and J lost 0 bases. The CDR3 length is 16 residues. CDR3 amino acids: CASSPDRDATNEKLFF. The CDR3 DNA reads TGTGCCAGCTCACCCGACAGGGATGCAACTAATGAAAAACTGTTTTTT.

The chain recombines TRBV5-6 with TRBJ1-5, with unresolved D. This CDR3 contains 13 residues. Trimming took 0 bases from V and 6 from J, leaving 7 bases between them. Germline V gene lookup returns CDR1 SGHDT and CDR2 YYEEEE. CDR3 nucleotide sequence: TGTGCCAGCAGCTTGGAGGGAGGTCAGCCCCAGCATTTT. Amino acid sequence: CASSLEGGQPQHF.

The rearrangement uses TRBV19 and TRBJ2-3, with TRBD2 matching over 11 bases. The trim removed 5 bases at V and 2 bases at J, leaving 18 bases unmatched. This CDR3 contains 20 residues. Germline CDR1 reads LNHDA; CDR2 reads SQIVND (reference sequence). CDR3 amino acids: CASSVLTPGTSGGYTDTQYF. The CDR3 DNA reads TGTGCCAGTAGTGTCCTCACCCCCGGGACTAGCGGAGGTTACACAGATACGCAGTATTTT. The full variable domain, in which reference TRBV19 and TRBJ2-3 provide the parts outside the CDR3, is DGGITQSPKYLFRKEGQNVTLSCEQNLNHDAMYWYRQDPGQGLRLIYYSQIVNDFQKGDIAEGYSVSREKKESFPLTVTSAQKNPTAFYLCASSVLTPGTSGGYTDTQYFGPGTRLTVL.

The chain combines TRBV6-5 with TRBJ2-1; TRBD2 matches at 7 bases. V shed 7 bases, J shed 4 bases, and the junction held 4 bases outside the gene matches. This CDR3 is 13 amino acids long. The V gene's germline CDR1 is MNHEY and CDR2 SVGAGI. The CDR3 nucleotides read TGTGCCAGCACTAGGGAGGGTTACAATGAGCAGTTCTTC. Translating it yields CASTREGYNEQFF.

V is TRBV10-3 and J is TRBJ1-5; 9 bases map to TRBD1. The V gene end was trimmed by 6 bases and the J gene end by 10 bases; junction bases not matched to a gene: 7. The germline CDR1 and CDR2 sequences are ENHRY and SYGVKD. CDR3 length: 13 amino acids. The CDR3 DNA is TGTGCCATCAGCTCACAGGGGGCAAAACCCCAGCATTTT. It is translated as CAISSQGAKPQHF.

The rearrangement links TRBV5-1 to TRBJ2-1, with D maybe TRBD2 (5 bases). CDR3 size: 14 residues. Trimming cost V 0 bases and J 8 bases, with 12 bases left between them. Germline CDR1 reads SGHRS; CDR2 reads YFSETQ. The CDR3, as DNA: TGCGCCAGCAGCTTGGTTTCAGGAGGAGATGAGCAGTTCTTC. Encoded protein: CASSLVSGGDEQFF.

This chain links TRBV5-6 with TRBJ1-2, with 8 bases identical to TRBD1. The CDR3 consists of 15 residues. V lost 2 bases to trimming and J lost 6 bases; unmatched junction nucleotides: 9. Germline-derived CDR1 and CDR2 are SGHDT and YYEEEE. CDR3 residues: CASSLGRGLVNGYTF. In DNA, the CDR3 is TGTGCCAGCAGCTTAGGCAGGGGGCTAGTCAATGGCTACACCTTC.

This rearrangement joins TRBV10-3 to TRBJ2-7; 7 bases are shared with TRBD2. The CDR3 covers 16 residues. Trimming removed 6 bases from V and 1 base from J; junction bases left unmatched: 12. From germline, CDR1 is ENHRY and CDR2 SYGVKD. The CDR3 DNA follows: TGTGCCATCAGGGGATCTGGGGGAGGGGATTCCTACGAGCAGTACTTC. It is translated as CAIRGSGGGDSYEQYF.

V usage is TRBV7-8 and J usage is TRBJ2-7; 12 nucleotides agree with TRBD2. The V gene's germline CDR1 is SGHVS and CDR2 FQNEAQ. The J segment lost 4 bases and the V segment lost 4 bases, leaving 23 bases of the junction unmatched. The CDR3 is made up of 21 amino acids. The CDR3 bases are TGTGCCAGCAGCTCCAGACTTTGGAAGACGACGGGACTAGCGGGCGCTTACGAGCAGTACTTC. The encoded protein is CASSSRLWKTTGLAGAYEQYF.

This clone has a handful of counts. This sequence joins TRBV6-5 and TRBJ2-2, with TRBD2 matching over 10 bases. This CDR3 is built from 16 residues. V lost 4 bases and J lost 3; bases outside the gene matches: 5. CDR1 is MNHEY, CDR2 SVGAGI, per germline. This chain's CDR3 is CASSSLAGHYTGELFF. The CDR3 coding sequence is TGTGCCAGCAGTTCACTAGCGGGACATTACACCGGGGAGCTGTTTTTT.

The CDR3 DNA follows: TGTGCCAGCAGTCAACAGGGCTATGGCTACACCTTC. The encoded protein is CASSQQGYGYTF. The chain recombines TRBV2 with TRBJ1-2, with D possibly TRBD1 on 6 matching bases. The germline gives CDR1 SNHLY, CDR2 FYNNEI. V was trimmed by 5 bases and J by 4 bases, leaving 8 bases between them. This CDR3 is built from 12 residues.

The J gene is TRBJ2-3, the V gene TRBV5-1; TRBD2 matches at 13 bases. Germline V gives CDR1 SGHRS, CDR2 YFSETQ. The ends lost 4 bases at V and 6 bases at J; junction bases unmatched: 11. The CDR3 contains 17 residues. The CDR3 nucleotides are TGCGCCAGCAGCCCCGGGACTAGCGGGAAAGGGAAGGATACGCAGTATTTT. This codes for CASSPGTSGKGKDTQYF.

This chain connects TRBV29-1 to TRBJ1-1; 7 positions match TRBD1. V lost 3 bases and J lost 3; bases outside the gene matches: 7. Germline loops: CDR1 SQVTM, CDR2 ANQGSEA. This CDR3 is built from 14 residues. The CDR3 loop reads CSVDKTGLDTEAFF. CDR3 in DNA: TGCAGCGTTGACAAGACAGGGTTGGACACTGAAGCTTTCTTT.

The chain links TRBV19 to TRBJ1-5, with 11 bases lining up with TRBD1. The CDR3 contains 16 residues. The V gene's germline CDR1 is LNHDA and CDR2 SQIVND (reference sequence). The V segment lost 5 bases and the J segment 6 bases; nucleotides outside the gene matches: 9. CDR3 residues: CASSRIGQGARQPQHF. CDR3 DNA: TGTGCCAGTAGTCGAATCGGACAGGGGGCTCGTCAGCCCCAGCATTTT.

On this clone: The junction differs from germline at one of its ends, possibly a read error. This chain links TRBV29-1 with TRBJ2-2, with D perhaps matching TRBD2 (7 bases). CDR1 and CDR2 from the germline V gene are SQVTM and ANQGSEA. CDR3 length: 16 residues. Here the CDR3 DNA reads TGCAGCGCGGGGGGCGGAGACCTTGGGAACACCCGGGAGCTGTTTTTT. Translation gives CSAGGGDLGNTRELFF.

The chain carries TRBV13 and TRBJ1-1, with TRBD1 as a possible D gene (5 bases). Germline-derived CDR1 and CDR2 are PRHDT and FYEKMQ (reference sequence). Trimming took 2 bases from V and 5 from J, leaving 12 bases between them. The CDR3 has 14 amino acids. CDR3 DNA sequence: TGTGCCAGCAGCTTACCCGGGGGTGGAACTGAAGCTTTCTTT. Residues: CASSLPGGGTEAFF. Looking up the rest from reference TRBV13 and TRBJ1-1 gives the full variable domain: AAGVIQSPRHLIKEKRETATLKCYPIPRHDTVYWYQQGPGQDPQFLISFYEKMQSDKGSIPDRFSAQQFSDYHSELNMSSLELGDSALYFCASSLPGGGTEAFFGQGTRLTVV.

Regarding this clone: Other nucleotide sequences in the sample specify the same CDR3. The chain employs TRBV19 and TRBJ2-7, with D possibly TRBD1 on 6 matching bases. Germline assignment: CDR1 LNHDA and CDR2 SQIVND (reference sequence). The CDR3 totals 15 residues. V was clipped by 1 base and J by 0 bases, with 10 bases between them. The CDR3 coding sequence is TGTGCCAGTAGTATAGGCCAGGGGACCTCCTACGAGCAGTACTTC. This encodes CASSIGQGTSYEQYF.

This clone was seen a few times. The rearrangement links TRBV28 to TRBJ1-1; D unclear. The germline V gene has CDR1 MDHEN and CDR2 SYDVKM. The CDR3 covers 14 residues. V was trimmed by 6 bases and J by 7 bases, leaving 18 bases between them. DNA for the CDR3: TGTGCCAGCAGACCGATCCATAATACAAATGAAGCTTTCTTT. Protein product: CASRPIHNTNEAFF.

The chain has TRBV19 and TRBJ2-1; D is unresolved. Per the germline V gene, CDR1 is LNHDA and CDR2 is SQIVND (reference sequence). The length of the CDR3 is 11 residues. V was trimmed by 7 bases and J by 3 bases, leaving 4 bases between them. The CDR3 DNA reads TGTGCCAGTACCAACTACAATGAGCAGTTCTTC. Its translation: CASTNYNEQFF.

The chain employs TRBV2 and TRBJ2-1; weak D call: TRBD2 (6 bases). The V gene's germline CDR1 is SNHLY and CDR2 FYNNEI. The CDR3 covers 12 residues. The V and J ends lost 6 bases and 12 bases respectively, with 15 bases between them. In DNA form, the CDR3 reads TGTGCCAGCAGGTATAGCGGTCCGTGGCAGTTCTTC. This codes for CASRYSGPWQFF.